Detailed here is one T cell receptor (beta chain). Its antigen target is currently unknown. No qualities accompany the bases; no much larger clone lies one base away. The record originates from a study of T cell responses to AZD1222 COVID-19 vaccine (dated by TCRdb to the early 2020s). Regarding the research as a whole: A total of just over 230 trial participants underwent TCR sequencing, of whom more than 200 had received two doses of AZD1222 and approximately 25 had received two doses of the MenACWY control vaccine. Trial participants were enrolled by age into 18-55, 56-69 and 70-plus year subgroups, with 148, 28 and 57 TCR-sequenced participants respectively.

There are 14 amino acids in the CDR3, from cysteine to phenylalanine inclusive. Only the CDR3 part of the read is kept: 42 bases, read in frame from the first base. V and J are truncated by 7 bases and 1 base respectively, leaving an intervening sequence of 11 bases. CDR1 and CDR2, looked up from the germline V gene, are SNHLY and FYNNEI. The full study reports these points: The whole spike protein was spanned by vaccine-associated CD4 TCRs, and dominant responses were seen in regions 160-218 and 743-854. Most participants were white British and females outnumbered males, and the authors suggested that clonal diversity may have been underestimated. Nearly half of unique spike-specific TCRs reportedly recognized epitopes outside regions mutated in the B.1.351 and B.1.1.7 variants. Conclusions about previously exposed vaccinees are limited, since just 6 or 7 AZD1222 recipients were seropositive for SARS-CoV-2 at baseline. After two AZD1222 doses, spike-specific TCR breadth and depth were significantly higher than at day 0 and than in MenACWY recipients. The 56-69-year group was small, and its depth increase did not reach significance, likely because of low power. Because no day 14 peak-response samples were available, repertoires were characterized only after the peak T cell response.

The CDR3 regions of human TCRbeta chains were analyzed by immunosequencing. The published analysis was carried out like this. TCRs in the repertoires were matched against a reference library of SARS-CoV-2-specific TCRs that had been generated with the MIRA antigen-specificity platform. Breadth meant the fraction of unique TCRs that were SARS-CoV-2-associated, whereas depth meant the fraction of total T cells that were SARS-CoV-2-associated. Using the MIRA data, every spike-specific TCR was mapped to the spike region that the TCR reacted to and assigned to either a CD4 or a CD8 class. Log10-transformed breadth and depth values were compared by one-way ANOVA with Sidak's multiple comparisons tests. Held by TCRdb, this immuneACCESS table contains in-frame sequences only and omits some clones. Under half of the omission traces to an unresolved V gene where checked; the cause of the rest is unknown. The DNA gave D and trimming, while V, J and clone size come from that table. A total of 150,000 to 200,000 clones appear in this sample, 85% to 95% of them only once. The leading ten clones occupy roughly 5.6% of the sample.

The sample's time point label is to be understood as: about 28 days (+/-7) after the second vaccine dose. AZD1222 recipients given second doses at about 4 weeks or at about 12 weeks were pooled, since spike-specific TCR depth and breadth were not found to differ between the two schedules. Samples from vaccinated people were obtained from the UK trials COV001 and COV002, which included a single-blind randomized controlled phase 2/3 trial of AZD1222 (ChAdOx1 nCoV-19) in healthy adults. For TCRbeta chain sequencing, PBMC samples were collected from trial participants at day 0 and at day 28 after the second dose.

This receptor was taken from an adult who received the AZD1222 COVID-19 vaccine. The V and J segments used are TRBV2 and TRBJ1-3; TRBD1 could be the D gene, as 5 bases match. The specimen comprised peripheral blood, sampled 28 days after the second AZD1222 dose. The CDR3 reads CASTVRGSGNTIYF. The nucleotide sequence is TGTGCCAGCACCGTGAGGGGTTCTGGAAACACCATATATTTT.